These 19 T cell receptor beta chains came from one sample sequenced in a study of Graves' ophthalmopathy and Graves' hyperthyroidism. RNA transcripts were the template, and TCR beta CDR3 regions were amplified from them. Scientists carried out first-round RT-PCR using HTBI primers and then a second-round multiplex PCR. TCRdb used MiXCR to reprocess the multiplex PCR reads, holding one entry per CDR3 protein. The sample records 350,000 to 450,000 distinct CDR3 sequences, approximately 20% being singletons. What was sequenced was peripheral blood. The receptors were gathered from a woman under 30 with Graves' ophthalmopathy.

At least ten counts were recorded for this clonotype. V is TRBV30 and J is TRBJ1-2; D is uncertain. The V end lost 2 bases, the J end lost 4 bases, and 8 bases lay between the germline ends. Germline CDR1 GTSNPN, CDR2 SVGIG (reference sequence). CDR3 length equals 12 residues. CDR3 protein: CAWSRSLYGYTF. CDR3 in DNA: TGTGCCTGGAGTAGGTCCCTCTATGGCTACACCTTC.

This clonotype is medium-sized in the sample. The chain links TRBV12-3 or TRBV12-4 to TRBJ1-1; no clear D gene. This CDR3 has 13 amino acids. Trimming shortened V by 6 bases and J by 10 bases, and 18 bases separated the two germline ends. This CDR3 is CASSYRAGRGAFF. The CDR3 nucleotides are TGTGCCAGCAGCTACCGGGCAGGTAGAGGAGCTTTCTTT.

V and J are TRBV12-3 or TRBV12-4 and TRBJ1-2; the match to TRBD1 covers 8 bases. Trimming at V came to 6 bases and at J to 5 bases, leaving 8 bases not matched to a gene. This CDR3 is built from 14 residues. CDR3 sequence: CASRRQGADYGYTF. Written as DNA, the CDR3 is TGTGCCAGCAGGCGTCAGGGGGCGGATTATGGCTACACCTTC.

The chain is built from TRBV7-2 and TRBJ2-7; D not resolved. The germline gives CDR1 SGHTA, CDR2 FQGNSA. CDR3 length equals 14 residues. Trimming cost V 5 bases and J 0 bases, with 11 bases left between them. CDR3 loop: CASSADPNSYEQYF. As DNA, the CDR3 is TGTGCCAGCAGCGCGGACCCGAACTCCTACGAGCAGTACTTC.

The gene calls are TRBV6-5 and TRBJ1-2; 11 bases agree with TRBD1. The J segment lost 8 bases and the V segment lost 0 bases, leaving 8 bases of the junction unmatched. Germline assignment: CDR1 MNHEY and CDR2 SVGAGI. The CDR3 runs 16 residues. The CDR3 DNA is TGTGCCAGCAGTTACTCGATTGGACAGGGGGCAGGGGGCTACACCTTC. The encoded protein is CASSYSIGQGAGGYTF.

This clonotype was observed at least ten times. The rearrangement links TRBV28 to TRBJ1-2; D is possibly TRBD1 (5 bases). V dropped 10 bases and J dropped 0 bases, with 9 bases sitting between them. The CDR3 runs to 12 residues. CDR1 MDHEN and CDR2 SYDVKM come from the germline V gene. The CDR3 region is CATEGANYGYTF. CDR3 sequence (DNA): TGTGCCACGGAAGGGGCTAACTATGGCTACACCTTC.

This clonotype showed up just a few times. The chain is built from TRBV11-1 and TRBJ2-2; 7 nucleotides agree with TRBD2. Germline V gives CDR1 SGHAT, CDR2 FQDESV (reference sequence). V was clipped by 8 bases and J by 5 bases; unmatched bases: 17. The CDR3 consists of 17 residues. The CDR3, as DNA: TGTGCCAGCTCAACCCCCCTCTTTAGGGGAGGGACCGGGGAGCTGTTTTTT. This sequence encodes CASSTPLFRGGTGELFF.

This clonotype was recorded many times. The chain combines TRBV12-3 or TRBV12-4 with TRBJ2-7, with no clear D. This CDR3 comprises 12 residues. V dropped 3 bases and J dropped 4 bases, with 7 bases sitting between them. Written as DNA, the CDR3 is TGTGCCAGCAGTTTTGGATATTACGAGCAGTACTTC. This gives the protein CASSFGYYEQYF.

This clonotype was seen ten or more times. The chain uses TRBV9 and TRBJ1-6; D is uncertain. The CDR3 runs to 17 residues. CDR1 is SGDLS and CDR2 is YYNGEE in the germline V gene. With 0 bases removed from V and 0 bases from J, the gap between germline ends came to 10 bases. The CDR3 bases are TGTGCCAGCAGCGTAGGTCCAGCTAGCTCCTATAATTCACCCCTCCACTTT. It yields the protein CASSVGPASSYNSPLHF.

This clonotype was detected many times. The chain uses TRBV12-3 or TRBV12-4 and TRBJ2-7; 13 bases map to TRBD2. The V and J ends lost 6 bases and 5 bases, in that order; junction bases with no gene match: 7. The CDR3 length is 15 residues. This chain's CDR3 is CASSPAGLAGDEQYF. As DNA, the CDR3 is TGTGCCAGCAGCCCCGCCGGACTAGCGGGAGACGAGCAGTACTTC.

This sequence joins TRBV29-1 and TRBJ2-7; no definite D call. The germline gives CDR1 SQVTM, CDR2 ANQGSEA. This CDR3 has 13 amino acids. The ends were cut back, 5 bases at V and 2 bases at J, with 13 bases in the middle. The CDR3 sequence: CSVFTATTYEQYF. DNA for the CDR3: TGCAGCGTTTTTACAGCGACAACCTACGAGCAGTACTTC.

This clonotype was seen at least ten times. V is TRBV19 and J is TRBJ1-5, with 9 bases matching TRBD1. V lost 3 bases and J lost 2; bases outside the gene matches: 2. Germline V gives CDR1 LNHDA, CDR2 SQIVND (reference sequence). CDR3 length equals 15 residues. Here the CDR3 DNA reads TGTGCCAGTAGTATGGACAGGGGAGGCAATCAGCCCCAGCATTTT. Translation: CASSMDRGGNQPQHF.

This clonotype has a count of ten or more. V usage is TRBV11-2 and J usage is TRBJ2-4, with a tentative D call TRBD2 (5 bases). The CDR3 runs to 16 residues. Germline V gene lookup returns CDR1 SGHAT and CDR2 FQNNGV. Trimming removed 1 base from V and 7 bases from J, with 17 bases in between. The CDR3 DNA reads as TGTGCCAGCAGCTTAGTCGGCCAACCGGGATCTAACATTCAGTACTTC. Protein: CASSLVGQPGSNIQYF. Filled out from reference TRBV11-2 and TRBJ2-4, the complete variable domain reads EAGVAQSPRYKIIEKRQSVAFWCNPISGHATLYWYQQILGQGPKLLIQFQNNGVVDDSQLPKDRFSAERLKGVDSTLKIQPAKLEDSAVYLCASSLVGQPGSNIQYFGAGTRLSVL.

This clonotype was recorded many times. The chain recombines TRBV28 with TRBJ1-2, with TRBD1 identical over 8 bases. With 6 bases clipped from V and 7 bases from J, the junction kept 4 bases outside the gene matches. This CDR3 comprises 12 residues. Germline V CDR1 and CDR2: MDHEN, SYDVKM. The CDR3 loop reads CASRSGQGGYTF. The DNA for the CDR3 is TGTGCCAGCAGAAGCGGACAGGGTGGCTACACCTTC.

This clonotype was picked up many times. The chain recombines TRBV6-1 with TRBJ1-2; 7 nucleotides line up with TRBD1. Germline V gene lookup returns CDR1 MNHNS and CDR2 SASEGT. The CDR3 runs 15 residues. V trimming: 1 base; J trimming: 4 bases; junction bases outside the gene matches: 6. CDR3: CASSEVSRGTYGYTF. The DNA of the CDR3 is TGTGCCAGCAGTGAAGTCAGCAGGGGGACCTATGGCTACACCTTC.

V usage is TRBV6-2 or TRBV6-3 and J usage is TRBJ1-1; the D gene is possibly TRBD1 (5 bases). Trimming removed 4 bases from V and 1 base from J, with 13 bases in between. Germline CDR1 MNHEY, CDR2 SVGEGT. The CDR3 runs to 15 residues. CDR3 amino acids: CASSSRTFKNTEAFF. DNA of the CDR3: TGTGCCAGCAGTTCGCGGACATTCAAGAACACTGAAGCTTTCTTT.

This clonotype was detected ten times or more. The chain recombines TRBV7-2 with TRBJ2-5, with D perhaps matching TRBD2 (5 bases). V was shortened by 1 base and J by 7 bases, with 10 bases between the two germline ends. This CDR3 comprises 13 residues. Per the germline V gene, CDR1 is SGHTA and CDR2 is FQGNSA. CDR3 coding DNA: TGTGCCAGCAGCTTAGGTGCCGAGGGGACCCAGTACTTC. It translates to CASSLGAEGTQYF.

The sample holds many counts of this clonotype. The CDR3 DNA reads as TGTGCCAGCAGTTACGTGGGGGGAGGCACTGAAGCTTTCTTT. It encodes CASSYVGGGTEAFF. This rearrangement joins TRBV6-5 to TRBJ1-1, with D perhaps matching TRBD1 (5 bases). From germline, CDR1 is MNHEY and CDR2 SVGAGI. The CDR3 spans 14 residues. The germline V and J ends were trimmed by 2 bases and 4 bases, with 11 bases remaining between them.

At least ten counts were recorded for this clonotype. This rearrangement joins TRBV20-1 to TRBJ1-1; D gene uncertain. Deletions cut 3 bases from V and 0 bases from J, with 11 bases between. Per the germline V gene, CDR1 is DFQATT and CDR2 is SNEGSKA (reference sequence). The CDR3 sequence is 14 residues long. Here the CDR3 reads CSASRLRLNTEAFF. CDR3 nucleotide sequence: TGCAGTGCTAGCAGACTTCGTTTGAACACTGAAGCTTTCTTT.